Detailed here is one TCR beta chain. This clone was recorded a few times. Its antigen is unknown. Base-call qualities are not available, and no considerably larger clone is one nucleotide away. The data are from a study of OX40 agonist ivuxolimab in advanced cancers. Concerning the study at large: Ivuxolimab was a fully human IgG2 agonistic monoclonal antibody targeting the costimulatory receptor OX40 (CD134). Intravenous ivuxolimab was administered to patients every 2 weeks at six dose levels: 0.01, 0.1, 0.3, 1.5, 3 and 10 mg/kg. Among the roughly 50 dose-escalation patients, around 20 had hepatocellular carcinoma, 15 or so melanoma, 9 renal cell carcinoma and 9 head and neck cancer. In the dose-escalation cohort, roughly four fifths of patients were male, and the mean age was approximately 60 years, with a range of about 20 to 79. Patients were allowed to have had prior anti-PD-1, anti-PD-L1 or anti-CTLA-4 therapy, and approximately 41% of the dose-escalation patients had previously received checkpoint inhibitors. Partial responses occurred in three dose-escalation patients, of whom one had hepatocellular carcinoma and two had cutaneous melanoma. The purpose of peripheral TCRbeta sequencing was to test whether ivuxolimab changed TCR sequence diversity and led to clonal T-cell expansion. The paper describes the monotherapy dose-escalation part (N ≈ 52 patients) of the phase I trial of ivuxolimab.

Genomic DNA was extracted from sorted cells for sequencing of the TCRbeta CDR3 region. TCRbeta CDR3 regions were sequenced using the immunoSEQ Assay. TCRdb provides this immuneACCESS table in a form limited to in-frame rearrangements. Some clones are lacking; in checked studies, under half of them reflect an unresolved V gene, and why the rest are absent is not known. In this sample the table shows about 82,000 clones, 83% of which occur a single time. The ten top clones hold 0.75% to 1% of the sample. Overall results and qualifications from the work: At doses of 0.1 to 3.0 mg/kg, clonal expansion of both CD4+ and CD8+ T cells in blood was seen between baseline and week 6. The antigen specificity of the clonally expanded peripheral T cells was not determined. After ivuxolimab, more expanded clones were found on average in CD8+ T cells than in CD4+ T cells. Low levels of normalized T-cell clonal expansion were also seen in some patients who did not respond. In the 0.1-3.0 mg/kg groups, partial responders had among the lowest normalized peripheral clonal expansion, particularly in CD8+ T cells.

The trial excluded patients who had a history of autoimmune disease or were on systemic immunosuppression. Peripheral blood for TCR sequencing was collected from all dose cohorts at baseline, on cycle 4 day 1, and on cycle 7 day 1. Samples came from an open-label, multicenter, first-in-human phase I dose-escalation trial of ivuxolimab. Adults with locally advanced or metastatic head and neck squamous cell, hepatocellular, melanoma or renal cell carcinoma were enrolled in the trial. CD4+ and CD8+ T cells were sorted separately from peripheral blood before TCR sequencing. V loses 1 base of germline sequence and J loses 3 bases, and the interval between the two ends is 11 bases. The CDR3 goes from the cysteine to the phenylalanine over 15 residues. Only the CDR3 region is kept as DNA, spanning 45 bases read in frame from base 1. Reading the germline V gene gives CDR1 MNHNS and CDR2 SASEGT.

The clonotype was recovered from an adult with an advanced solid tumor such as melanoma, head and neck, liver or kidney cancer. The source was CD4+ or CD8+ T cells sorted from blood, collected in a trial of the OX40 agonist ivuxolimab. The rearranged chain carries TRBV6-1 and TRBJ2-3; perhaps TRBD2 is the D gene, with 5 bases matching. The DNA sequence is as follows: TGTGCCAGCAGTGAAGAGGTTAGCGCTACAGATACGCAGTATTTT. The translation is CASSEEVSATDTQYF.